Here is one T cell receptor (beta chain) with its context. Other DNA sequences in this sample translate to the same CDR3. The data stem from a study of blood T cell repertoires in COVID-19. Germline V gene lookup returns CDR1 SGHRS and CDR2 YFSETQ. V shed 4 bases and J 5 bases; nucleotides not matched to a gene: 4. The CDR3 has 14 amino acids. A Seattle source enrolled patients during active infection and followed them longitudinally. Produced via immunoSEQ multiplex PCR; TCRdb's table is partial and in-frame only. The table includes approximately 290,000 clones, 90% to 95% detected once. The source is a woman aged 25-40 years with COVID-19, enrolled during active disease. The chain combines TRBV5-1 with TRBJ1-4, with 8 bases fitting TRBD1. The sample consisted of peripheral blood. The CDR3, as DNA: TGCGCCAGCAGCCTACGACAGGGGAATGAAAAACTGTTTTTT. Translation: CASSLRQGNEKLFF.